The following is a TCR beta chain sequence with its context. This specimen comes from a study of T cell changes during pregnancy in multiple sclerosis. Measured with immunoSEQ multiplex PCR; TCRdb has only the in-frame clones, and not every one. The sample holds around 85,000 clones; roughly nine tenths are singletons and the top ten take 3.5% to 4%. The CDR3 loop spans 15 amino acids. Deletions cut 1 base from V and 8 bases from J, with 15 bases between. Per the germline V gene, CDR1 is SGHTA and CDR2 is FQGTGA. The receptor was isolated from a female donor in good health, serving as a control in a pregnancy study. Some clones in this sample may be carry-over from other donors' samples. Material: PBMCs, obtained in the first trimester of pregnancy. The genes are TRBV7-3 and TRBJ2-1, with a possible D match to TRBD1 (5 bases). CDR3 DNA: TGTGCCAGCAGCTTAATGGCTAGTCAGGGTCATGAGCAGTTCTTC. This translates into CASSLMASQGHEQFF.